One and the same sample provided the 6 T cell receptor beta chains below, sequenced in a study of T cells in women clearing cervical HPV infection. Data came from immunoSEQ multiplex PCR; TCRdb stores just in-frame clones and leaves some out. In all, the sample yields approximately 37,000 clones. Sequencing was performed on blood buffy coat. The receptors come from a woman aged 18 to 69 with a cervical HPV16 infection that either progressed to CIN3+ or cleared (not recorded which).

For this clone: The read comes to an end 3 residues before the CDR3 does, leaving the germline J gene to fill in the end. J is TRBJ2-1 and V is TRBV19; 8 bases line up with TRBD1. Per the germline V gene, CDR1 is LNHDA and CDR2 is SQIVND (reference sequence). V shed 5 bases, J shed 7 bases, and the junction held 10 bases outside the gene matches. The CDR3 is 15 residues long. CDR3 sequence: CASSQWAGGANEQFF. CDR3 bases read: TGTGCCAGTAGTCAGTGGGCAGGGGGCGCAAATGAG.

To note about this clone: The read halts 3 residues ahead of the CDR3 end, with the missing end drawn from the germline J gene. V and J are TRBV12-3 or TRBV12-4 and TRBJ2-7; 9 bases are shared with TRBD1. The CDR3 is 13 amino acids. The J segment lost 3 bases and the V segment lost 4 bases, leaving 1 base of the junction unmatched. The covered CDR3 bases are TGTGCCAGCAGTTCGACAGGGGGCTACGAG. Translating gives CASSSTGGYE. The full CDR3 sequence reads CASSSTGGYEQYF.

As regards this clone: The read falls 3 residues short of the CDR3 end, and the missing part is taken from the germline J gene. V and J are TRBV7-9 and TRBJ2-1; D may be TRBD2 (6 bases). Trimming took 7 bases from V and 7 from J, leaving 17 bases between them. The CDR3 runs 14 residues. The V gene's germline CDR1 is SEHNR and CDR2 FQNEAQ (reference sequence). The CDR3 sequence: CASNHGGARNEQFF. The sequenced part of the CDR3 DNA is TGTGCCAGCAACCACGGGGGAGCAAGGAATGAG. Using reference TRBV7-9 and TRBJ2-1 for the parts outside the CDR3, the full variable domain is DTGVSQNPRHKITKRGQNVTFRCDPISEHNRLYWYRQTLGQGPEFLTYFQNEAQLEKSRLLSDRFSAERPKGSFSTLEIQRTEQGDSAMYLCASNHGGARNEQFFGPGTRLTVL.

The CDR3 DNA, read in part, is TGTGCCAGCAGCTGGGACAGGGAACTAGGTGGGAATGAG. Its translation is CASSWDRELGGNE. The whole CDR3 protein reads CASSWDRELGGNEQFF. V and J are TRBV7-6 and TRBJ2-1; 9 bases agree with TRBD1. The read ends 3 residues before the CDR3 terminus; that terminus is restored from the germline J gene. After removal of 4 bases from V and 7 bases from J, the junction contained 11 bases not matched to a gene. This CDR3 has 16 amino acids. Germline V gives CDR1 SGHVS, CDR2 FNYEAQ.

The part of the CDR3 DNA that was read is TGCAGTGCTTCTTCCTATAGCGGGCTCCACAATGAG. Amino acids: CSASSYSGLHNE. The full CDR3 is CSASSYSGLHNEQFF. The genes are TRBV20-1 and TRBJ2-1; the match to TRBD2 covers 7 bases. The read finishes 3 residues shy of the CDR3 end, and the germline J gene is used to complete it. The germline CDR1 and CDR2 sequences are DFQATT and SNEGSKA (reference sequence). The J segment lost 5 bases and the V segment lost 5 bases, leaving 12 bases of the junction unmatched. The CDR3 totals 15 residues.

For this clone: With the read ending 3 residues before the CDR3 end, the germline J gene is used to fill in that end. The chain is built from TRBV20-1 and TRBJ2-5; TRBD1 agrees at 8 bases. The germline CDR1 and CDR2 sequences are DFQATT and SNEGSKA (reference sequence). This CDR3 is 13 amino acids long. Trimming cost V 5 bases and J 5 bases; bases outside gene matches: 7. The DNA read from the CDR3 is TGCAGTGCTCGGACAGGGTCGGGTGAGACC. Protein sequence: CSARTGSGET. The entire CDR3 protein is CSARTGSGETQYF.